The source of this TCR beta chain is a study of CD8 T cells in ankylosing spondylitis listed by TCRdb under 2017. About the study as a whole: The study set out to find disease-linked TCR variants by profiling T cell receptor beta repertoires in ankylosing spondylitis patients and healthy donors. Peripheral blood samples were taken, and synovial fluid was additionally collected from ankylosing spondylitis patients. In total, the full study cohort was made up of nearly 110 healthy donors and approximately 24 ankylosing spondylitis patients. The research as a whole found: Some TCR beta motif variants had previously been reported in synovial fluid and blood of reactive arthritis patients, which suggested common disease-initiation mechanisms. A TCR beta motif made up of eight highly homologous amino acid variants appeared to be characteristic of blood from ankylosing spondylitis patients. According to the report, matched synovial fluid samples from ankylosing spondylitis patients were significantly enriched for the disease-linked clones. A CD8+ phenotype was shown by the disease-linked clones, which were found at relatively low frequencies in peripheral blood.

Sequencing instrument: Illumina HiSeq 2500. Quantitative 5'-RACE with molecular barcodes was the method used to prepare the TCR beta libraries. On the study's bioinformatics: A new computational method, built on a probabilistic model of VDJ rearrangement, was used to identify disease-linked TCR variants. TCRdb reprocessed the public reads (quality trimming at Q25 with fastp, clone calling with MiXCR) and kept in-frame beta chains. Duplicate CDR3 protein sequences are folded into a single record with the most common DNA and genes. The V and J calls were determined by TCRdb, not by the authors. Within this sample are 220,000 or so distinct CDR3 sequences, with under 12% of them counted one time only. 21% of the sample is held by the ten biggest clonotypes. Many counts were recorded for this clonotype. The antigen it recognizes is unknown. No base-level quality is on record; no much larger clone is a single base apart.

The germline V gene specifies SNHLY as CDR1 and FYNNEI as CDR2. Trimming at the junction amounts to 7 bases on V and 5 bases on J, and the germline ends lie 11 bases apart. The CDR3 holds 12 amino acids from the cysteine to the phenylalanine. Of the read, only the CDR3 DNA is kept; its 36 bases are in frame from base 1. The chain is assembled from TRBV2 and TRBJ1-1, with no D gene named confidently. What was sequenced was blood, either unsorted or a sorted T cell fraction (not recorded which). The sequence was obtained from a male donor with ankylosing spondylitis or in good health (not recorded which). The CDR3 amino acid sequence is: CASKVGGTEAFF. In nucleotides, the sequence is TGTGCCAGCAAGGTGGGCGGGACTGAAGCTTTCTTT.